Listed below are T cell receptor beta chains from one sample, sequenced in a study of radiotherapy plus CTLA-4 blockade in lung cancer. Clones were read by immunoSEQ multiplex PCR, and TCRdb kept only the in-frame ones, dropping some. The table shows 55,000 to 65,000 clones, with 76% occurring only once. Source: peripheral blood, taken from a patient treated with radiotherapy plus ipilimumab. These receptors came from a human donor with non-small cell lung cancer who had a complete response to radiotherapy plus ipilimumab. The CDR3 runs from the conserved cysteine through the conserved F or W. Fields, in order: D gene, V gene, J gene, clone size, CDR3 DNA, CDR3 protein. D genes are given only for firm matches. Clone size, where shown, is once, few, many, or a class for clones that have expanded.

D: .
V: TRBV5-1
J: TRBJ2-7
size: .
DNA: TGCGCCAGCAGCTTGCAGGGGCGTACCTTCTACGAGCAGTACTTC
CDR3: CASSLQGRTFYEQYF

D: TRBD1
V: TRBV7-8
J: TRBJ1-3
size: .
DNA: TGTGCCAGCAGCCGTTTCTTCGACAGGGAGAGCTCTGGAAACACCATATATTTT
CDR3: CASSRFFDRESSGNTIYF

D: TRBD1
V: TRBV15
J: TRBJ2-7
size: few
DNA: TGTGCCACCAGCAGAGATAGTACAGGGGGCATCGACGAGCAGTACTTC
CDR3: CATSRDSTGGIDEQYF

D: TRBD1
V: TRBV19
J: TRBJ2-7
size: .
DNA: TGTGCCAGTAGTTCGGGACAGGTCCCTCTCTACGAGCAGTACTTC
CDR3: CASSSGQVPLYEQYF

D: .
V: TRBV6-5
J: TRBJ1-5
size: .
DNA: TGTGCCAGCAGGCGACAGAAGAATCAGCCCCAGCATTTT
CDR3: CASRRQKNQPQHF

D: .
V: TRBV7-2
J: TRBJ1-5
size: .
DNA: TGTGCCAGCAGCTCAAGCACAGGGCTCTATAGCAATCAGCCCCAGCATTTT
CDR3: CASSSSTGLYSNQPQHF

D: TRBD2
V: TRBV11-2
J: TRBJ2-7
size: once
DNA: TGTGCCAGCAGCTCTAGCGGGAGGTACTTCTACGAGCAGTACTTC
CDR3: CASSSSGRYFYEQYF

D: TRBD1
V: TRBV6-1
J: TRBJ1-1
size: few
DNA: TGTGCCAGCATAAAGACAGGGTCGAACACTGAAGCTTTCTTT
CDR3: CASIKTGSNTEAFF

D: TRBD2
V: TRBV15
J: TRBJ2-7
size: .
DNA: TGTGCCACCAGCATCTTGGCGGGAGGGCCATACGAGCAGTACTTC
CDR3: CATSILAGGPYEQYF

D: .
V: TRBV7-9
J: TRBJ1-2
size: .
DNA: TGTGCCAGCAGCCCCAGGGAGGGAGCGATTAACTATGGCTACACCTTC
CDR3: CASSPREGAINYGYTF

D: TRBD1
V: TRBV2
J: TRBJ1-2
size: once
DNA: TGTGCCAGCAGTACACAGGGGATTGGGGGCTACACCTTC
CDR3: CASSTQGIGGYTF

D: .
V: TRBV6-1
J: TRBJ2-7
size: .
DNA: TGTGCCAGCAGTGTGGGGGGGCTTTACGAGCAGTACTTC
CDR3: CASSVGGLYEQYF

D: .
V: TRBV7-2
J: TRBJ2-7
size: .
DNA: TGTGCCAGCAGCTTGTATATCCCCCGCGAGCAGTACTTC
CDR3: CASSLYIPREQYF

D: .
V: TRBV7-6
J: TRBJ2-2
size: .
DNA: TGTGCCAGCAGCTTATTCTTAGCCGCCGGGGAGCTGTTTTTT
CDR3: CASSLFLAAGELFF

D: .
V: TRBV25-1
J: TRBJ1-4
size: once
DNA: TGTGCCAGCAGCCCCCTCTACAATGAAAAACTGTTTTTT
CDR3: CASSPLYNEKLFF

D: .
V: TRBV18
J: TRBJ1-5
size: .
DNA: TGTGCCAGCTCACCGGGCTTGGGGGGTAATCAGCCCCAGCATTTT
CDR3: CASSPGLGGNQPQHF

D: .
V: TRBV6-6
J: TRBJ2-7
size: once
DNA: TGTGCCAGCAGTTACTCGTATCAGGGTCCTAGTGAGCAGTACTTC
CDR3: CASSYSYQGPSEQYF

D: .
V: TRBV7-2
J: TRBJ1-2
size: .
DNA: TGTGCCAGCAGCTTAGTACAGCATAACTATGGCTACACCTTC
CDR3: CASSLVQHNYGYTF

D: TRBD2
V: TRBV27
J: TRBJ2-7
size: .
DNA: TGTGCCAGCAGTTCCCTTAGCGGGAGGGCCAACGAGCAGTACTTC
CDR3: CASSSLSGRANEQYF

D: TRBD1
V: TRBV2
J: TRBJ1-6
size: .
DNA: TGTGCCAGCAGGGGACAGGGGAATTCACCCCTCCACTTT
CDR3: CASRGQGNSPLHF

D: TRBD2
V: TRBV5-1
J: TRBJ2-2
size: .
DNA: TGCGCCAGCAGGTCGAGCGGGGGAAGCACCGGGGAGCTGTTTTTT
CDR3: CASRSSGGSTGELFF

D: .
V: TRBV28
J: TRBJ2-5
size: .
DNA: TGTGCCAGCAGTCCCCGAGGCCAAGAGACCCAGTACTTC
CDR3: CASSPRGQETQYF

D: TRBD2
V: TRBV10-3
J: TRBJ2-1
size: .
DNA: TGTGCCATCAGTGATAGGTCTAGCGGATCGTCTTACAATGAGCAGTTCTTC
CDR3: CAISDRSSGSSYNEQFF

D: TRBD1
V: TRBV5-1
J: TRBJ1-1
size: .
DNA: TGCGCCAGCAGCTTGGCGACCTCCGGGACAGTGAACACTGAAGCTTTCTTT
CDR3: CASSLATSGTVNTEAFF

D: TRBD2
V: TRBV5-1
J: TRBJ2-3
size: .
DNA: TGCGCCAGCAGCTTCGGACTAGCGGGCACAGATACGCAGTATTTT
CDR3: CASSFGLAGTDTQYF

D: TRBD1
V: TRBV27
J: TRBJ2-2
size: .
DNA: TGTGCCAGCAGTCCTAGACAGGGCTACACCGGGGAGCTGTTTTTT
CDR3: CASSPRQGYTGELFF

D: .
V: TRBV30
J: TRBJ1-1
size: .
DNA: TGTGCCTTAAAAAGACAGATTAACACTGAAGCTTTCTTT
CDR3: CALKRQINTEAFF

D: .
V: TRBV5-4
J: TRBJ2-2
size: .
DNA: TGTGCCAGCAGCTTTGCACCAGGGTCGACCGGGGAGCTGTTTTTT
CDR3: CASSFAPGSTGELFF

D: TRBD1
V: TRBV6-1
J: TRBJ1-1
size: .
DNA: TGTGCCAGCAGTTCCCTAGGACAGGGTAGTGAAGCTTTCTTT
CDR3: CASSSLGQGSEAFF

D: TRBD2
V: TRBV2
J: TRBJ2-2
size: .
DNA: TGTGCCAGCAGTATGACTAGCGGGAGGGGGGGCACCGGGGAGCTGTTTTTT
CDR3: CASSMTSGRGGTGELFF

D: TRBD1
V: TRBV18
J: TRBJ2-2
size: once
DNA: TGTGCCAGCTCACCGGGACAGGGGACCGTCGGGGAGCTGTTTTTT
CDR3: CASSPGQGTVGELFF

D: .
V: TRBV5-8
J: TRBJ2-5
size: .
DNA: TGTGCCAGCAGCTCCCGGGACCAAGAGACCCAGTACTTC
CDR3: CASSSRDQETQYF

D: TRBD2
V: TRBV29-1
J: TRBJ2-1
size: .
DNA: TGCGGCACGAGGGGGACTAGCGGGGGGTCATACAATGAGCAGTTCTTC
CDR3: CGTRGTSGGSYNEQFF

D: .
V: TRBV5-6
J: TRBJ1-2
size: .
DNA: TGTGCCAGCAGCTTGATAGGGGGAAAAGACTATGGCTACACCTTC
CDR3: CASSLIGGKDYGYTF

D: TRBD2
V: TRBV7-6
J: TRBJ2-7
size: .
DNA: TGTGCCAGCAGCCGGACTAGCGGAAACTACGAGCAGTACTTC
CDR3: CASSRTSGNYEQYF

D: .
V: TRBV7-9
J: TRBJ1-2
size: .
DNA: TGTGCCAGCAGCTTATCAGGGGTCTATGGCTACACCTTC
CDR3: CASSLSGVYGYTF

D: .
V: TRBV5-1
J: TRBJ2-7
size: .
DNA: TGCGCCAGCAGCTTTCAAACTACCAACCTCGAGCAGTACTTC
CDR3: CASSFQTTNLEQYF

D: TRBD1
V: TRBV5-4
J: TRBJ1-2
size: .
DNA: TGTGCCAGCAGCGGCAGGGGGAACGAAAACTATGGCTACACCTTC
CDR3: CASSGRGNENYGYTF

D: TRBD1
V: TRBV19
J: TRBJ2-7
size: .
DNA: TGTGCCAGTAGTCTCCGGGACAGGGTATACAACGAGCAGTACTTC
CDR3: CASSLRDRVYNEQYF

D: TRBD2
V: TRBV4-1
J: TRBJ2-1
size: few
DNA: TGCGCCAGCAGCCAAGAAAAGCTAGCGGGAGGGCCGAAGCAGTTCTTC
CDR3: CASSQEKLAGGPKQFF

D: TRBD2
V: TRBV4-1
J: TRBJ2-5
size: few
DNA: TGCGCCAGCAGCTGGGGACTAGCGGGAGTCTTCGGCGAGACCCAGTACTTC
CDR3: CASSWGLAGVFGETQYF

D: .
V: TRBV18
J: TRBJ2-5
size: .
DNA: TGTGCCAGCTCAGCAGGAATACAAGAGACCCAGTACTTC
CDR3: CASSAGIQETQYF

D: TRBD2
V: TRBV18
J: TRBJ2-7
size: .
DNA: TGTGCCAGCTCAGGCGGGGGGATCCCCTACGAGCAGTACTTC
CDR3: CASSGGGIPYEQYF

D: .
V: TRBV27
J: TRBJ2-7
size: once
DNA: TGTGCCAGCAAGTTTACAGGGACGGCTCCCTACGAGCAGTACTTC
CDR3: CASKFTGTAPYEQYF

D: TRBD1
V: TRBV28
J: TRBJ1-5
size: few
DNA: TGTGCCAGCAGTTTGATTAGGGGACAGAACAATCAGCCCCAGCATTTT
CDR3: CASSLIRGQNNQPQHF

D: TRBD2
V: TRBV5-1
J: TRBJ2-1
size: .
DNA: TGCGCCAGCAGCTTGGAGCGGGGGGGGTATAATGAGCAGTTCTTC
CDR3: CASSLERGGYNEQFF

D: TRBD1
V: TRBV18
J: TRBJ1-1
size: .
DNA: TGTGCCAGCTCACCCCAGGGGGACACTGAAGCTTTCTTT
CDR3: CASSPQGDTEAFF

D: TRBD2
V: TRBV18
J: TRBJ2-1
size: few
DNA: TGTGCCAGCTCACCAATGGCGGGAGGTTTTGAGCAGTTCTTC
CDR3: CASSPMAGGFEQFF

D: .
V: TRBV5-4
J: TRBJ1-6
size: .
DNA: TGTGCCAGCGGGTCTGGGGCAGGGAGGAATTCACCCCTCCACTTT
CDR3: CASGSGAGRNSPLHF